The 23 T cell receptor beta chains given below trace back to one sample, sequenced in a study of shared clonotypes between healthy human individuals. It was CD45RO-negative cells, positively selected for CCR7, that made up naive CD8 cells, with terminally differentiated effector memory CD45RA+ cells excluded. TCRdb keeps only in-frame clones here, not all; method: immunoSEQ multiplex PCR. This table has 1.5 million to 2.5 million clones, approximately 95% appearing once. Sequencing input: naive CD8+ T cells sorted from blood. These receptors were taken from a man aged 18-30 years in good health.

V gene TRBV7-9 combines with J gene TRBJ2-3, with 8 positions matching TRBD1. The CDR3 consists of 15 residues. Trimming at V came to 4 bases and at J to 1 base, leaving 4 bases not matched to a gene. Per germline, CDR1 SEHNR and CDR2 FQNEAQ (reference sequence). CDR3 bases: TGTGCCAGCAGCTCGACAGGGGTACGCACAGATACGCAGTATTTT. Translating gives CASSSTGVRTDTQYF. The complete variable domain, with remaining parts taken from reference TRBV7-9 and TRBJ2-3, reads DTGVSQNPRHKITKRGQNVTFRCDPISEHNRLYWYRQTLGQGPEFLTYFQNEAQLEKSRLLSDRFSAERPKGSFSTLEIQRTEQGDSAMYLCASSSTGVRTDTQYFGPGTRLTVL.

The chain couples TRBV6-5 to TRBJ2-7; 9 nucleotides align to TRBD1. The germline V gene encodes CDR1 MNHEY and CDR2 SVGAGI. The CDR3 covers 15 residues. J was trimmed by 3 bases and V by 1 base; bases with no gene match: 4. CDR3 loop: CASSYLGQGVYEQYF. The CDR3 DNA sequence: TGTGCCAGCAGTTACTTGGGACAGGGAGTCTACGAGCAGTACTTC.

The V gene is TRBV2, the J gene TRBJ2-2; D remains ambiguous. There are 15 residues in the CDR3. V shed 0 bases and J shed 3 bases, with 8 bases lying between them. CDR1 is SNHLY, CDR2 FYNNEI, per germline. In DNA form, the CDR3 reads TGTGCCAGCAGTGAAGCGCTTTGGTACACCGGGGAGCTGTTTTTT. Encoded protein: CASSEALWYTGELFF.

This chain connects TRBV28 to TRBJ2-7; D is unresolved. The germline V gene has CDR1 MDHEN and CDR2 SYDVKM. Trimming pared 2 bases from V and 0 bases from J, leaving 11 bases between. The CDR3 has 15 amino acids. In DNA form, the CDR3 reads TGTGCCAGCAGTTTACCTAGGACGAGCTCCTACGAGCAGTACTTC. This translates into CASSLPRTSSYEQYF.

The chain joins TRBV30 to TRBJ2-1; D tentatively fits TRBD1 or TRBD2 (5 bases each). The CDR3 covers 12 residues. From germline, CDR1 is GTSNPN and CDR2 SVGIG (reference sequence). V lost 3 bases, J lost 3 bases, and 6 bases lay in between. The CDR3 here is CAWRRGYNEQFF. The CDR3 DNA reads TGTGCCTGGAGGAGGGGCTACAATGAGCAGTTCTTC.

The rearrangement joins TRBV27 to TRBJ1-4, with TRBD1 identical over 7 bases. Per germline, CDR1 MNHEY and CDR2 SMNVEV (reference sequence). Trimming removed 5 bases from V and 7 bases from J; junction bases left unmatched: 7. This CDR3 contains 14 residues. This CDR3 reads CASSQTGATEKLFF. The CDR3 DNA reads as TGTGCCAGCAGTCAAACAGGGGCTACTGAAAAACTGTTTTTT.

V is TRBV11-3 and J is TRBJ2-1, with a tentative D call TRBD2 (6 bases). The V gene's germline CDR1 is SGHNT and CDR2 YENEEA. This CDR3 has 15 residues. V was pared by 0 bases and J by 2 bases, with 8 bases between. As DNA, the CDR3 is TGTGCCAGCAGCTTAGAGTGGAGGGCCTACAATGAGCAGTTCTTC. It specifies CASSLEWRAYNEQFF.

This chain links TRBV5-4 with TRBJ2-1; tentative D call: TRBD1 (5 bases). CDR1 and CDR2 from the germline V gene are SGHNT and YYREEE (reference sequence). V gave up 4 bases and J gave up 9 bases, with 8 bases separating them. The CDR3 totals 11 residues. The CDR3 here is CASSLGVEQFF. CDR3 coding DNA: TGTGCCAGCAGCCTAGGGGTTGAGCAGTTCTTC.

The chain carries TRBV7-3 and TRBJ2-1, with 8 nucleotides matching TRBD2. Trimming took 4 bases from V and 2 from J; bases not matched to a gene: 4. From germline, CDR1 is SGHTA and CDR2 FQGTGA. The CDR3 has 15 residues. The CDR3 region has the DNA TGTGCCAGCAGCTCTCAAGCGGGGGCCTACAATGAGCAGTTCTTC. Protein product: CASSSQAGAYNEQFF.

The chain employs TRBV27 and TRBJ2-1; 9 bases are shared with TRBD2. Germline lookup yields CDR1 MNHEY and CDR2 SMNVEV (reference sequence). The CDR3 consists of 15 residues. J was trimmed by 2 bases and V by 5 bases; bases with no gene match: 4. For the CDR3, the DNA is TGTGCCAGCAGTGCCGGGACTAGCACCTACAATGAGCAGTTCTTC. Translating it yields CASSAGTSTYNEQFF.

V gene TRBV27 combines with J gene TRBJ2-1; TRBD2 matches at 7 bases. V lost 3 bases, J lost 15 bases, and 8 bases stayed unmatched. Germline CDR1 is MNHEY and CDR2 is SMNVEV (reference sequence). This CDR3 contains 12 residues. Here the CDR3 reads CASSFLSGPVFF. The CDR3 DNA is TGTGCCAGCAGTTTCCTTAGCGGGCCTGTGTTCTTC.

The CDR3 bases are TGTGCCAGCAGGCCCGGGGAGGTAGGCGCCGGAACCAGGACCGGGGAGCTGTTTTTT. This encodes CASRPGEVGAGTRTGELFF. V is TRBV7-9 and J is TRBJ2-2, with D maybe TRBD2 (6 bases). This CDR3 region has 19 residues. Trimming took 6 bases from V and 5 from J, leaving 28 bases between them. Germline V CDR1 and CDR2: SEHNR, FQNEAQ (reference sequence).

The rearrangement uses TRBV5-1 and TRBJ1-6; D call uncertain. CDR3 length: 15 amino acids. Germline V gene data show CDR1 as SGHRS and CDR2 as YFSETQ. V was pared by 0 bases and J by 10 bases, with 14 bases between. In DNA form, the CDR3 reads TGCGCCAGCAGCTTGGGTTCGGGGTCTTACTCACCCCTCCACTTT. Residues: CASSLGSGSYSPLHF. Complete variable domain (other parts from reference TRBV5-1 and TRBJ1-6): KAGVTQTPRYLIKTRGQQVTLSCSPISGHRSVSWYQQTPGQGLQFLFEYFSETQRNKGNFPGRFSGRQFSNSRSEMNVSTLELGDSALYLCASSLGSGSYSPLHFGNGTRLTVT.

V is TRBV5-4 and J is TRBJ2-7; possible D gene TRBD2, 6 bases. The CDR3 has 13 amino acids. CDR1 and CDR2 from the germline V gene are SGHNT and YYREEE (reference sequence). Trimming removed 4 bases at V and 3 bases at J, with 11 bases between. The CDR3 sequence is CASSAGPIYEQYF. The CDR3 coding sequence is TGTGCCAGCAGCGCGGGGCCCATCTACGAGCAGTACTTC.

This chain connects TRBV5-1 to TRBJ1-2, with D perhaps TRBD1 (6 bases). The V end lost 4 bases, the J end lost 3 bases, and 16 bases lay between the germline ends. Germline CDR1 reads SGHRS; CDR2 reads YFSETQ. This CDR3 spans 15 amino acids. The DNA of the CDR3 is TGCGCCAGCAGCCCCGAAAAGGGGGAAGACTATGGCTACACCTTC. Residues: CASSPEKGEDYGYTF.

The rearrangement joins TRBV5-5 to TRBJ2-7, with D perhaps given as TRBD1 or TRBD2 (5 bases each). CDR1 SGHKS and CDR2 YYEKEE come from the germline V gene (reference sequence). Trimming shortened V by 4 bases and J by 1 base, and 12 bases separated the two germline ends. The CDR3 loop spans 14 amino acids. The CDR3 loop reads CASSRGGGSYEQYF. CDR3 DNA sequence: TGTGCCAGCAGCCGAGGTGGGGGTTCCTACGAGCAGTACTTC.

The CDR3 coding sequence is TGTGCCAGCAGCTTGTATCCAGCTGACGTCCAAGAGACCCAGTACTTC. Protein: CASSLYPADVQETQYF. The rearrangement uses TRBV5-4 and TRBJ2-5; D not certain. With 1 base removed from V and 1 base from J, the gap between germline ends came to 14 bases. Germline CDR1 and CDR2: SGHNT and YYREEE (reference sequence). There are 16 residues in the CDR3.

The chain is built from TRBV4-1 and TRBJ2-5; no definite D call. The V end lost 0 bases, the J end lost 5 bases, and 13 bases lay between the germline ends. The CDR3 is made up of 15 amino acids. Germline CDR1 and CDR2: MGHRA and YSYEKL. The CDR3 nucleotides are TGCGCCAGCAGCCAAGATAACAGCCTCTATGAGACCCAGTACTTC. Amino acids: CASSQDNSLYETQYF.

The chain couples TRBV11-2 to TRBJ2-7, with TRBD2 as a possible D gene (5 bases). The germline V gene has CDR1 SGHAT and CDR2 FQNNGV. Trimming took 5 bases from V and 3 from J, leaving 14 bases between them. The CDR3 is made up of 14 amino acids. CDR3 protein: CASSPSPGFYEQYF. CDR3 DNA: TGTGCCAGCAGCCCCTCCCCGGGATTCTACGAGCAGTACTTC.

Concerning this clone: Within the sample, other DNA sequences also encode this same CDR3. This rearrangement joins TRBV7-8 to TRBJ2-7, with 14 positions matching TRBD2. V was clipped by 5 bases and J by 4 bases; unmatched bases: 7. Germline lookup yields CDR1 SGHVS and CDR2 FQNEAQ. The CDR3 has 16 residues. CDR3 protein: CASSAGLAGVAYEQYF. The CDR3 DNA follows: TGTGCCAGCAGCGCGGGACTAGCGGGAGTGGCGTACGAGCAGTACTTC.

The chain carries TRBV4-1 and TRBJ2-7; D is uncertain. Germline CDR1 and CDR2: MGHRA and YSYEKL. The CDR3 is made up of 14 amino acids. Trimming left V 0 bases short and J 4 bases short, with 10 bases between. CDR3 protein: CASSQDRLLYEQYF. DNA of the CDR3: TGCGCCAGCAGCCAAGATCGTCTGTTATACGAGCAGTACTTC.

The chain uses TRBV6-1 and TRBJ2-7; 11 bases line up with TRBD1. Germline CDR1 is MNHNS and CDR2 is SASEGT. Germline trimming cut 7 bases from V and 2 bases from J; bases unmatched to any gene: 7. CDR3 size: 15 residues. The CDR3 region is CASNPGQGAPYEQYF. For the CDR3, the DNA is TGTGCCAGCAATCCCGGACAGGGGGCTCCCTACGAGCAGTACTTC.

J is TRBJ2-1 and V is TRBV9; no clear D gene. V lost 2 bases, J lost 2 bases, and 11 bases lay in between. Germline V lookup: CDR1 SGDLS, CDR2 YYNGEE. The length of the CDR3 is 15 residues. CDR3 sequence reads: CASSVGFTTYNEQFF. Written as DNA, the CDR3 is TGTGCCAGCAGCGTTGGGTTTACTACCTACAATGAGCAGTTCTTC.